One sample yielded the 23 T cell receptor beta chains listed below, sequenced in a study of spatial heterogeneity in lung cancer. Time point noted: sample taken at primary tumor resection. Notes on the study in general: Tumors with more nonsynonymous mutations had more expanded intratumoral alpha and beta TCRs.

No antigens are known for them. TCRdb processed the 5' RACE reads anew with MiXCR; each CDR3 protein has one entry. The profile covers around 10,000 distinct CDR3 sequences, with 10% to 15% appearing a single time and 35% to 45% taken by the ten largest. The specimen comprised lung tumor tissue, sampled at surgery. These receptors originate from a male donor with early-stage non-small cell lung cancer.

This clonotype was seen a few times. The gene calls are TRBV25-1 and TRBJ1-1; 8 bases are shared with TRBD1. Germline lookup yields CDR1 MGHDK and CDR2 SYGVNS. With 5 bases clipped from V and 3 bases from J, the junction kept 8 bases outside the gene matches. The CDR3 extends over 15 amino acids. The CDR3 loop reads CASSTTGGTDTEAFF. The CDR3 region has the DNA TGTGCCAGCAGTACAACAGGGGGAACGGACACTGAAGCTTTCTTT. The entire variable domain, with the rest obtained from reference TRBV25-1 and TRBJ1-1, is as follows: EADIYQTPRYLVIGTGKKITLECSQTMGHDKMYWYQQDPGMELHLIHYSYGVNSTEKGDLSSESTVSRIRTEHFPLTLESARPSHTSQYLCASSTTGGTDTEAFFGQGTRLTVV.

This clonotype is large in the sample. This rearrangement joins TRBV27 to TRBJ2-7; 8 bases are a match to TRBD1. The CDR3 has 14 residues. Germline V gene data show CDR1 as MNHEY and CDR2 as SMNVEV (reference sequence). V lost 2 bases, J lost 3 bases, and 3 bases stayed unmatched. CDR3 loop: CASSLQGANYEQYF. DNA of the CDR3: TGTGCCAGCAGTTTACAGGGGGCCAACTACGAGCAGTACTTC.

This clonotype was seen only once. At one of its ends the junction is not consistent with the germline gene, which may arise from a read error. The J gene is TRBJ2-3, the V gene TRBV4-1, with 9 bases aligning to TRBD2. This CDR3 has 17 residues. Germline loops: CDR1 MGHRA, CDR2 YSYEKL. CDR3 amino acids: CAISQGIAGDYTDTQYF. In DNA, the CDR3 is TGCGCCATCAGCCAAGGAATAGCGGGAGATTACACAGATACGCAGTATTTT.

V is TRBV28 and J is TRBJ1-2; D unresolved. Germline CDR1 and CDR2: MDHEN and SYDVKM. Trimming cost V 6 bases and J 8 bases, with 10 bases left between them. The CDR3 is made up of 11 amino acids. CDR3 nucleotides: TGTGCCAGCAGCCTAGACCGGGGCTACACCTTC. Protein: CASSLDRGYTF.

This clonotype was seen repeatedly, ten times or more. The J gene is TRBJ2-5, the V gene TRBV19; unclear D gene. The CDR3 consists of 14 residues. Looked up from germline, CDR1 is LNHDA and CDR2 is SQIVND (reference sequence). V lost 3 bases and J lost 6, with 14 bases in between. The CDR3 DNA is TGTGCCAGTAGTATCCCCCCCTGCCAGCAGACCCAGTACTTC. Protein: CASSIPPCQQTQYF.

This clonotype is medium-sized in the sample. The rearrangement joins TRBV30 to TRBJ1-1, with a possible D match to TRBD1 (5 bases). The CDR3 runs 12 residues. Germline V gives CDR1 GTSNPN, CDR2 SVGIG (reference sequence). V was clipped by 3 bases and J by 8 bases, with 13 bases between them. This CDR3 is CAWRQSKGEAFF. The CDR3 region has the DNA TGTGCCTGGAGGCAGAGCAAGGGGGAAGCTTTCTTT.

The chain has TRBV29-1 and TRBJ1-3; D gene ambiguous. Germline V gene lookup returns CDR1 SQVTM and CDR2 ANQGSEA. The CDR3 is made up of 11 amino acids. Trimming removed 3 bases from V and 4 bases from J, with 4 bases in between. The CDR3 is CSVEGGNTIYF. The DNA of the CDR3 is TGCAGCGTTGAGGGCGGAAACACCATATATTTT. The entire variable domain, with the rest obtained from reference TRBV29-1 and TRBJ1-3, is as follows: SAVISQKPSRDICQRGTSLTIQCQVDSQVTMMFWYRQQPGQSLTLIATANQGSEATYESGFVIDKFPISRPNLTFSTLTVSNMSPEDSSIYLCSVEGGNTIYFGEGSWLTVV.

The V call is TRBV20-1, the J call TRBJ1-5; TRBD1 matches 11 bases. The CDR3 is made up of 16 amino acids. Germline V lookup: CDR1 DFQATT, CDR2 SNEGSKA (reference sequence). Trimming removed 0 bases from V and 4 bases from J; junction bases left unmatched: 5. The CDR3 loop reads CSARDGGQGANQPQHF. The CDR3, as DNA: TGCAGTGCTAGAGATGGAGGACAGGGGGCTAATCAGCCCCAGCATTTT.

There are many counts of this clonotype. Written as DNA, the CDR3 is TGTGCCTGGAGTCGGACAGGAGAGGGAAACACCATATATTTT. Its translation: CAWSRTGEGNTIYF. This rearrangement joins TRBV30 to TRBJ1-3, with 7 bases matching TRBD1. Trimming cost V 2 bases and J 4 bases; bases outside gene matches: 5. Germline values: CDR1 GTSNPN, CDR2 SVGIG (reference sequence). This CDR3 region has 14 residues.

Many counts were recorded for this clonotype. This chain joins TRBV7-2 and TRBJ1-6; D might be TRBD1 (5 bases). The V end was cut by 5 bases, the J end by 4 bases, with 12 bases between. Germline CDR1 reads SGHTA; CDR2 reads FQGNSA. There are 15 residues in the CDR3. The CDR3 region is CASSPDSAYNSPLHF. For the CDR3, the DNA is TGTGCCAGCAGCCCCGACAGCGCATATAATTCACCCCTCCACTTT.

A few counts support this clonotype. This rearrangement joins TRBV7-6 to TRBJ2-1; 7 bases map to TRBD2. Trimming at V came to 6 bases and at J to 7 bases, leaving 6 bases not matched to a gene. This CDR3 is built from 13 residues. The V gene's germline CDR1 is SGHVS and CDR2 FNYEAQ. DNA of the CDR3: TGTGCCAGCAGTCGGAGCGGGGCTAATGAGCAGTTCTTC. Protein: CASSRSGANEQFF.

V and J are TRBV7-2 and TRBJ2-7, with D tentatively TRBD1 (5 bases). In germline, CDR1 is SGHTA, CDR2 FQGNSA. This CDR3 spans 15 amino acids. V lost 1 base and J lost 1, with 11 bases in between. CDR3 amino acids: CASSLVSTESYEQYF. The CDR3, as DNA: TGTGCCAGCAGCTTAGTTTCGACAGAATCCTACGAGCAGTACTTC.

This clonotype was observed many times. The chain links TRBV10-3 to TRBJ1-6, with 10 bases fitting TRBD1. After removal of 6 bases from V and 0 bases from J, the junction contained 2 bases not matched to a gene. The CDR3 is 16 amino acids. CDR1 and CDR2 from the germline V gene are ENHRY and SYGVKD. This chain's CDR3 is CAISRTGGSYNSPLHF. In DNA, the CDR3 is TGTGCCATCAGCCGGACAGGGGGCTCCTATAATTCACCCCTCCACTTT.

This clonotype was seen repeatedly, ten times or more. The chain recombines TRBV4-3 with TRBJ2-7; D gene ambiguous. CDR1 and CDR2 (germline): LGHNA, YSLEER. Trimming pared 0 bases from V and 3 bases from J, leaving 12 bases between. The CDR3 contains 15 residues. The CDR3 coding sequence is TGCGCCAGCAGCCAAGATTTTAACAGAGACTACGAGCAGTACTTC. It codes for CASSQDFNRDYEQYF.

This rearrangement joins TRBV20-1 to TRBJ1-1; 9 bases match TRBD1. The V gene's germline CDR1 is DFQATT and CDR2 SNEGSKA (reference sequence). Unmatched junction bases numbered 11, after V lost 5 bases and J lost 4 bases. This CDR3 spans 15 amino acids. The CDR3 is CSAEVPGQGVTEAFF. Here the CDR3 DNA reads TGCAGTGCTGAAGTCCCGGGACAGGGAGTCACTGAAGCTTTCTTT.

This rearrangement joins TRBV20-1 to TRBJ1-5; no firm D call. The germline V gene encodes CDR1 DFQATT and CDR2 SNEGSKA (reference sequence). The CDR3 runs 13 residues. This chain's CDR3 is CSSQEHSNQPQHF. CDR3 coding DNA: TGCTCCTCGCAGGAGCATAGCAATCAGCCCCAGCATTTT.

A remark on this clonotype: Since a much larger clone is just one base distant, this may be a read error. The rearrangement joins TRBV2 to TRBJ1-4, with D unresolved. Germline V gene lookup returns CDR1 SNHLY and CDR2 FYNNEI. Trimming removed 8 bases at V and 6 bases at J, with 13 bases between. This CDR3 spans 13 amino acids. Here the CDR3 reads CASSKLRDEKLFF. CDR3 nucleotides: TGTGCCAGCTCAAAGCTGCGGGATGAAAAACTGTTTTTT. The full variable domain, in which reference TRBV2 and TRBJ1-4 provide the parts outside the CDR3, is EPEVTQTPSHQVTQMGQEVILRCVPISNHLYFYWYRQILGQKVEFLVSFYNNEISEKSEIFDDQFSVERPDGSNFTLKIRSTKLEDSAMYFCASSKLRDEKLFFGSGTQLSVL.

The genes are TRBV20-1 and TRBJ1-6; D is unresolved. The CDR3 has 15 residues. Germline CDR1 is DFQATT and CDR2 is SNEGSKA (reference sequence). Trimming took off 3 bases at V and 3 bases at J, with 12 bases between the two ends. The CDR3 coding sequence is TGCAGTGCTAGTTCTTTAAGGGTCTATAATTCACCCCTCCACTTT. Protein product: CSASSLRVYNSPLHF.

The chain uses TRBV18 and TRBJ1-2; D gene ambiguous. Germline CDR1 reads KGHSH; CDR2 reads LQKENI. Deletions cut 5 bases from V and 3 bases from J, with 10 bases between. The CDR3 is 13 residues long. CDR3 residues: CASSNGPDYGYTF. CDR3 coding DNA: TGTGCCAGCTCAAACGGGCCCGACTATGGCTACACCTTC.

This clonotype was picked up a small number of times. The chain employs TRBV11-2 and TRBJ2-1; D possibly uses TRBD1 or TRBD2 (5 bases each). This CDR3 contains 13 residues. CDR1 and CDR2 (germline): SGHAT, FQNNGV. V gave up 5 bases and J gave up 0 bases, with 5 bases separating them. The CDR3 here is CASSGGSYNEQFF. CDR3 DNA: TGTGCCAGCAGCGGGGGCTCCTACAATGAGCAGTTCTTC.

The chain uses TRBV5-1 and TRBJ2-3; D remains unclear. The germline V gene encodes CDR1 SGHRS and CDR2 YFSETQ. CDR3 length equals 12 residues. V lost 4 bases to trimming and J lost 0 bases, with 3 bases between them. The CDR3, as DNA: TGCGCCAGCAGCATTAGCACAGATACGCAGTATTTT. This translates into CASSISTDTQYF.

This clonotype was counted many times. The J gene is TRBJ1-5, the V gene TRBV28; D gene ambiguous. CDR1 is MDHEN and CDR2 is SYDVKM in the germline V gene. V was clipped by 2 bases and J by 5 bases, with 4 bases between them. CDR3 length: 12 amino acids. CDR3 nucleotide sequence: TGTGCCAGCAGTTTAAGCGATCAGCCCCAGCATTTT. Translation gives CASSLSDQPQHF.

This clonotype came up many times. The V and J genes are TRBV28 and TRBJ2-1; TRBD1 matches at 10 bases. V dropped 6 bases and J dropped 9; count of bases not matched to a gene: 8. Germline V gene sequence: CDR1 MDHEN, CDR2 SYDVKM. The CDR3 is 14 amino acids. CDR3 in DNA: TGTGCCAGCAGACCACCTTGGACAGGGGGTGAGCAGTTCTTC. Translating gives CASRPPWTGGEQFF.